This is a list of T cell receptor beta chains from one sample in a study of shared clonotypes between healthy human individuals. The assay was immunoSEQ multiplex PCR, and TCRdb's table has in-frame clones only and misses some. The data show some 680,000 clones, less than 80% seen once. Sequenced input: memory CD4+ T cells sorted from blood. These TCRs come from a woman under 40 in good health. CDR3s leave out the opening cysteine and the closing phenylalanine or tryptophan. D genes are given only for firm matches.

V gene: TRBV20-1
D gene: .
CDR3 protein: SARLEETQY

V gene: TRBV18
D gene: .
CDR3 protein: ASSPEEETQY

V gene: TRBV15
D gene: .
CDR3 protein: ATSRVRAGLGGGEQF

V gene: TRBV28
D gene: .
CDR3 protein: ASSFTGRVITGELF

V gene: TRBV9
D gene: .
CDR3 protein: ASSAAPRDTEAF

V gene: TRBV20-1
D gene: .
CDR3 protein: SARFSYEQY

V gene: TRBV6-1
D gene: .
CDR3 protein: ASSERRQNTEAF

V gene: TRBV10-3
D gene: .
CDR3 protein: ASGREEAEAF

V gene: TRBV28
D gene: TRBD1
CDR3 protein: ASSPLWAGQGVYEQY

V gene: TRBV2
D gene: .
CDR3 protein: ASVGRGETQY

V gene: TRBV4-1
D gene: .
CDR3 protein: ASSQEAEVETQY

V gene: TRBV5-4
D gene: .
CDR3 protein: ASSKQAQANTEAF

V gene: TRBV2
D gene: .
CDR3 protein: ASSEANGWDGYT

V gene: TRBV7-9
D gene: TRBD2
CDR3 protein: ASRPAGTSGPTGELF

V gene: TRBV28
D gene: .
CDR3 protein: ASSLEREDAEAF

V gene: TRBV5-8
D gene: TRBD1
CDR3 protein: ASSYGQGLGNQPQH

V gene: TRBV29-1
D gene: TRBD1
CDR3 protein: SAIRQGRDTEAF

V gene: TRBV18
D gene: TRBD1
CDR3 protein: ASSSIGTAIQETQY

V gene: TRBV11-2
D gene: .
CDR3 protein: ASSSQGPTGELF

V gene: TRBV28
D gene: TRBD1
CDR3 protein: ASSSGQAQRRQH

V gene: TRBV5-1
D gene: .
CDR3 protein: ASSLEARLPYEQY

V gene: TRBV27
D gene: .
CDR3 protein: ASSLGGGRVLQY

V gene: TRBV6-8
D gene: .
CDR3 protein: ASSSTDPNLIRNEKLF

V gene: TRBV28
D gene: .
CDR3 protein: ASSFGGPFYEQF

V gene: TRBV6-5
D gene: .
CDR3 protein: ASFKIVQREAF

V gene: TRBV19
D gene: .
CDR3 protein: ASSIERTGGSKNIQY

V gene: TRBV7-9
D gene: .
CDR3 protein: ASSLTRGVVEKLF

V gene: TRBV10-2
D gene: TRBD1
CDR3 protein: ASRETGTGHDEQY

V gene: TRBV5-1
D gene: .
CDR3 protein: ASSQDSSSYNEQF

V gene: TRBV5-8
D gene: .
CDR3 protein: ASTDTSGANVLT

V gene: TRBV19
D gene: .
CDR3 protein: ASRRITKAPGELF

V gene: TRBV6-6
D gene: .
CDR3 protein: ASSGLYGKLF

V gene: TRBV11-2
D gene: .
CDR3 protein: ASKPSGLVYNEQF

V gene: TRBV20-1
D gene: .
CDR3 protein: SARRNEQY

V gene: TRBV29-1
D gene: .
CDR3 protein: SVRESSITEAF